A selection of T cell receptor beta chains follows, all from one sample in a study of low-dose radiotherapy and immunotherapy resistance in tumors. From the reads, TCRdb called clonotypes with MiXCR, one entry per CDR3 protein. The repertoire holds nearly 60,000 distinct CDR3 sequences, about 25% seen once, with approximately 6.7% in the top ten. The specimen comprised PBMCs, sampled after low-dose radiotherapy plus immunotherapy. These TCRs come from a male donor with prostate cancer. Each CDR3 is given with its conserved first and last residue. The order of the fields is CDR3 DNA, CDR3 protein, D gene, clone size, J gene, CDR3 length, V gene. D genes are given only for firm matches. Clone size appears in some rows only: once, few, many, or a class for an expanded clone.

DNA: TGTGCCAGCACTCCGACAGGGGGCCATCAGCCCCAGCATTTT
CDR3: CASTPTGGHQPQHF
D: TRBD1
size: NA
J: TRBJ1-5
length: 14
V: TRBV28

DNA: TGTGCCAGCAGCAGGCCGGCGGGAGGTGGCTACACCTTC
CDR3: CASSRPAGGGYTF
D: NA
size: many
J: TRBJ1-2
length: 13
V: TRBV12-3/TRBV12-4

DNA: TGCGCCAGCAGCCCCACCGTGGGGGGGGGCTCCTACGAGCAGTACTTC
CDR3: CASSPTVGGGSYEQYF
D: TRBD2
size: many
J: TRBJ2-7
length: 16
V: TRBV5-1

DNA: TGTGCCAGCAGTCAGCCTCCACGCGATTACGAGCAGTACTTC
CDR3: CASSQPPRDYEQYF
D: NA
size: many
J: TRBJ2-7
length: 14
V: TRBV3-1

DNA: TGCAGCGACTCTAGCGGGAGCGATACGCAGTATTTT
CDR3: CSDSSGSDTQYF
D: TRBD2
size: many
J: TRBJ2-3
length: 12
V: TRBV29-1

DNA: TGTGCCAGCAGTGGGGCTCAGGGACCTAACTATGGCTACACCTTC
CDR3: CASSGAQGPNYGYTF
D: NA
size: many
J: TRBJ1-2
length: 15
V: TRBV2

DNA: TGTGCCAGCAGCTTAGAGGGCTTCACTGAAGCTTTCTTT
CDR3: CASSLEGFTEAFF
D: NA
size: NA
J: TRBJ1-1
length: 13
V: TRBV7-6

DNA: TGCAGTGCTAGGGACCTCAAGGGGAACTATGGCTACACCTTC
CDR3: CSARDLKGNYGYTF
D: NA
size: few
J: TRBJ1-2
length: 14
V: TRBV20-1

DNA: TGTGCCAGCGAGGGACGAGCGGGGGCAAACACAGATACGCAGTATTTT
CDR3: CASEGRAGANTDTQYF
D: TRBD2
size: many
J: TRBJ2-3
length: 16
V: TRBV6-2/TRBV6-3

DNA: TGTGCCAGCAGCCAAGTCCCCTCGGGGGGGCCGAGCTCCTATAATTCACCCCTCCACTTT
CDR3: CASSQVPSGGPSSYNSPLHF
D: NA
size: few
J: TRBJ1-6
length: 20
V: TRBV3-1

DNA: TGTGCCAGCAGTTACCTCAGAGGGGGATACAATGAGCAGTTCTTC
CDR3: CASSYLRGGYNEQFF
D: NA
size: medium-sized
J: TRBJ2-1
length: 15
V: TRBV6-6

DNA: TGTGCCAGCAGTCCGCATGAAGGGGGACTGGGAGCTTTCTTT
CDR3: CASSPHEGGLGAFF
D: NA
size: NA
J: TRBJ1-1
length: 14
V: TRBV6-6

DNA: TGCGCCAGCAGGGACAGGGGTTTGCCCTATGGCTACACCTTC
CDR3: CASRDRGLPYGYTF
D: TRBD1
size: many
J: TRBJ1-2
length: 14
V: TRBV10-1

DNA: TGCGCCAGCAGCTTGGATCCTGGCGGGAGACACAATGAGCAGTTCTTC
CDR3: CASSLDPGGRHNEQFF
D: TRBD2
size: many
J: TRBJ2-1
length: 16
V: TRBV5-1

DNA: TGTGCCTGCAGGGGTAATGATGAGCAGTTCTTC
CDR3: CACRGNDEQFF
D: NA
size: NA
J: TRBJ2-1
length: 11
V: TRBV10-3

DNA: TGTGCCAGCAAAGGGGGGAACTATGGCTACACCTTC
CDR3: CASKGGNYGYTF
D: NA
size: many
J: TRBJ1-2
length: 12
V: TRBV6-5

DNA: TGTGCCAGCAGCAGGGGTGGCACAGATACGCAGTATTTT
CDR3: CASSRGGTDTQYF
D: NA
size: many
J: TRBJ2-3
length: 13
V: TRBV7-9

DNA: TGTGCCAGCACCCCGTCTAGCGGGAGTAATGAGCAGTTCTTC
CDR3: CASTPSSGSNEQFF
D: TRBD2
size: many
J: TRBJ2-1
length: 14
V: TRBV28

DNA: TGTGCCAGTACCAACACTCGGACGGTTCAAAATCAGCCCCAGCATTTT
CDR3: CASTNTRTVQNQPQHF
D: NA
size: many
J: TRBJ1-5
length: 16
V: TRBV19

DNA: TGTGCCACCGAGGGCCAGAACTACGAGCAGTACTTC
CDR3: CATEGQNYEQYF
D: NA
size: medium-sized
J: TRBJ2-7
length: 12
V: TRBV24-1

DNA: TGTGCCAGCAGCCAATTTACAAGCTCCTACGAGCAGTACTTC
CDR3: CASSQFTSSYEQYF
D: NA
size: many
J: TRBJ2-7
length: 14
V: TRBV3-1

DNA: TGCGCCAGCAGCCAAGTACAGGGAGTCGGGGAGACCCAGTACTTC
CDR3: CASSQVQGVGETQYF
D: NA
size: many
J: TRBJ2-5
length: 15
V: TRBV4-1

DNA: TGTGCCAGCAGTTTGGGACAGGGGGCGCCTGAGACCCAGTACTTC
CDR3: CASSLGQGAPETQYF
D: TRBD1
size: many
J: TRBJ2-5
length: 15
V: TRBV2

DNA: TGTGCCAGCAGCTTGACAGGGGTGTCAGGCGAGCAGTACTTC
CDR3: CASSLTGVSGEQYF
D: TRBD1
size: many
J: TRBJ2-7
length: 14
V: TRBV7-6

DNA: TGTGCCAGCAGTGTCCGTTACAATGAGCAGTTCTTC
CDR3: CASSVRYNEQFF
D: NA
size: many
J: TRBJ2-1
length: 12
V: TRBV6-2/TRBV6-3

DNA: TGTGCCAGCTCACCACGTGACACTGCTATCTACGAGCAGTACTTC
CDR3: CASSPRDTAIYEQYF
D: NA
size: many
J: TRBJ2-7
length: 15
V: TRBV18

DNA: TGCGCCAGCAGCCAGGTTAGCGGCCGCCACGAGCAGTACTTC
CDR3: CASSQVSGRHEQYF
D: NA
size: NA
J: TRBJ2-7
length: 14
V: TRBV4-3

DNA: TGTGCCAGCAGCCCGGACGGCATGGACCCGGACGAGCAGTACTTC
CDR3: CASSPDGMDPDEQYF
D: NA
size: many
J: TRBJ2-7
length: 15
V: TRBV21-1

DNA: TGTGCCAGCAGCTTACTTCAAGCCGGGGAGCTGTTTTTT
CDR3: CASSLLQAGELFF
D: NA
size: many
J: TRBJ2-2
length: 13
V: TRBV7-9

DNA: TGTGCCAGTAGTACCGAGTATAGCAATCAGCCCCAGCATTTT
CDR3: CASSTEYSNQPQHF
D: NA
size: many
J: TRBJ1-5
length: 14
V: TRBV19

DNA: TGTGCCAGCAGCTTAGCGGTATTCGATACGCAGTATTTT
CDR3: CASSLAVFDTQYF
D: NA
size: many
J: TRBJ2-3
length: 13
V: TRBV11-2

DNA: TGCAGCGTTGGTGACACAGATACGCAGTATTTT
CDR3: CSVGDTDTQYF
D: NA
size: many
J: TRBJ2-3
length: 11
V: TRBV29-1

DNA: TGTGCCAGCAGCCCACAGACTTTCGGGGGGAGCGACGAGCAGTACTTC
CDR3: CASSPQTFGGSDEQYF
D: TRBD2
size: many
J: TRBJ2-7
length: 16
V: TRBV11-2

DNA: TGTGCCAGCAGCTTGACTAGCGGGGGGGCAGATACGCAGTATTTT
CDR3: CASSLTSGGADTQYF
D: TRBD2
size: few
J: TRBJ2-3
length: 15
V: TRBV5-4

DNA: TGTGCCTGGAAGGAAACAGGATACAATCAGCCCCAGCATTTT
CDR3: CAWKETGYNQPQHF
D: NA
size: NA
J: TRBJ1-5
length: 14
V: TRBV30

DNA: TGTGCCAGCAGCCAACCTAGCGGGGCCGCGAACACCGGGGAGCTGTTTTTT
CDR3: CASSQPSGAANTGELFF
D: TRBD2
size: NA
J: TRBJ2-2
length: 17
V: TRBV3-1